This TCR beta chain appears in the sequencing data of a study of blood T cell repertoires in COVID-19 (dated by TCRdb to 2020 to 2022). About the full investigation: Collaborator samples came from the United States, Italy and Spain and covered acute and convalescent phases of COVID-19. A freely available public database, intended as a resource for researchers studying the immune response to SARS-CoV-2, is where the repertoires were released. The samples were drawn from two sources: the first 160 participants of the ongoing ImmuneRACE study, and 950 to 1,500 subjects contributed by 6 global collaborators. HLA class I and class II types, where available, came from metadata supplied by the sample provider rather than from assay-based typing. Deeply sampled blood TCRbeta repertoires from subjects exposed to, actively infected with, or recovered from COVID-19 were included in the dataset. The sample metadata nearly always contained a de-identified subject ID, COVID-19 status, age in years and sex. The prospective study material was composed of cDNA or gDNA derived from T cells, B-cell-depleted T cells, or PBMCs. What the authors observed across the whole study: How much clinical and demographic metadata was included differed by source and by participant, and the metadata was provided uncurated.

The germline V gene yields MNHEY for CDR1 and SVGEGT for CDR2. A distance of 14 bases separates the germline ends of V and J, which lose 0 bases and 3 bases respectively. The CDR3 runs 16 amino acids, cysteine and phenylalanine included. CDR3 DNA only is kept here, 48 bases in frame from base 1. Details on this clone: It has no known antigen specificity. No much larger clonotype is one base removed from it; base qualities were not supplied.

Whole blood was collected in K2EDTA tubes by collaborating institutions according to the institutions' own protocols. Collaborator samples were shipped for TCRbeta analysis as frozen whole blood, isolated PBMCs, or DNA extracted from either sample type. The immunoSEQ Assay, a bias-controlled multiplex PCR, was used to amplify TCRbeta CDR3 regions from genomic DNA. Turning to the authors' computational methods: The number of nucleated cells in each sample was estimated by amplification of reference gene primers within the assay. Sequence reads were collapsed and filtered to measure the absolute abundance of every unique TCRbeta CDR3 rearrangement. For each sample, productive Simpson clonality was calculated as the square root of Simpson's diversity index over productive rearrangements. TCRdb stores this immuneACCESS table with in-frame sequences only. Part of the clones is absent; in the studies checked, under half of the shortfall reflects unresolved V genes, and no reason is known for the rest. V, J and clone size are taken as reported in that table, and D and trimming were inferred from the DNA itself. The sample includes 250,000 to 350,000 clones, with 75% to 90% observed a single time. The biggest ten clones account for approximately 12% of the sample.

The chain couples TRBV6-2 or TRBV6-3 to TRBJ1-2; TRBD1 might be the D gene, on 5 matching bases. Sequencing input: peripheral blood. The sequence derives from a woman in her sixties with acute or convalescent COVID-19. The CDR3 protein: CASSYSRKKGDYGYTF. The DNA sequence reads TGTGCCAGCAGTTACTCGAGGAAAAAAGGGGACTATGGCTACACCTTC.